This TCR beta chain stems from a study of T cells after yellow fever vaccination. Study results and caveats: Overall, a small share of clonotypes was seen in both CD4 and CD8 compartments.

This clonotype was detected many times. Its antigen is as yet unknown. TCRdb re-called the 5' RACE reads through MiXCR, storing one row per CDR3 protein. Here the sample spans tens of thousands of distinct CDR3 sequences, just over 6.5% being singletons. Trimming took 6 bases from V and 4 from J; bases not matched to a gene: 12. The CDR3 extends over 15 amino acids. This clonotype was sampled from a man younger than 35 who received the YFV17D yellow fever vaccine. Specimen: CD8+ T cells sorted from PBMCs, collected roughly seven weeks after the first yellow fever vaccination. The chain links TRBV12-3 or TRBV12-4 to TRBJ2-7; the match to TRBD1 covers 7 bases. The CDR3 protein is CASRKLDRVQYEQYF. CDR3 nucleotide sequence: TGTGCCAGCAGGAAACTCGACAGGGTACAGTACGAGCAGTACTTC.